The 18 T cell receptor beta chains reported below all come from one sample, sequenced in a study of blood T cell repertoires in COVID-19 (TCRdb year 2020). Preparation of the library involved the immunoSEQ multiplex PCR assay. Imported from immuneACCESS, the table was reduced by TCRdb to in-frame sequences with V and J called. These copies leave out some clones; in studies compared against another copy, an unresolved V gene accounts for under half, and the cause of the remainder is not known. The sample table records about 88,000 clones; 90% to 95% of these occur just once. Jointly, the top ten make up about 1.7% of the sample. The sequencing input was peripheral blood. These TCRs come from a man aged 55-75 years with acute or convalescent COVID-19.

J is TRBJ2-5 and V is TRBV5-1, with D tentatively TRBD1 (5 bases). Trimming left V 1 base short and J 7 bases short, with 14 bases between. The CDR3 runs 14 residues. The germline V gene has CDR1 SGHRS and CDR2 YFSETQ. The CDR3 sequence: CASSLSMGLGTQYF. CDR3 coding DNA: TGCGCCAGCAGCTTGAGTATGGGGCTGGGGACCCAGTACTTC.

A note on this clone: Other nucleotide sequences in the sample specify the same CDR3. The chain joins TRBV5-1 to TRBJ2-5; D not resolved. Trimming shortened V by 0 bases and J by 1 base, and 7 bases separated the two germline ends. This CDR3 contains 14 residues. CDR1 is SGHRS and CDR2 is YFSETQ in the germline V gene. The CDR3, as DNA: TGCGCCAGCAGCTTGGGGCAGTTCCAAGAGACCCAGTACTTC. This encodes CASSLGQFQETQYF.

This clone was counted only a few times. This rearrangement joins TRBV6-2 or TRBV6-3 to TRBJ1-5, with 7 bases identical to TRBD1. V lost 5 bases and J lost 6; bases outside the gene matches: 4. Germline assignment: CDR1 MNHEY and CDR2 SVGEGT. The CDR3 length is 13 residues. The CDR3 spells CASSRQGGQPQHF. For the CDR3, the DNA is TGTGCCAGCAGTCGACAGGGTGGTCAGCCCCAGCATTTT.

This chain links TRBV5-1 with TRBJ2-1; 11 bases are shared with TRBD2. The CDR3 is made up of 15 amino acids. Germline CDR1 and CDR2: SGHRS and YFSETQ. V shed 5 bases and J 6 bases; nucleotides not matched to a gene: 7. CDR3 in DNA: TGCGCCAGCAGTTCCATAGCGGGAGGGACCAATGAGCAGTTCTTC. Its translation is CASSSIAGGTNEQFF. The full variable domain, its missing parts supplied by reference TRBV5-1 and TRBJ2-1, is KAGVTQTPRYLIKTRGQQVTLSCSPISGHRSVSWYQQTPGQGLQFLFEYFSETQRNKGNFPGRFSGRQFSNSRSEMNVSTLELGDSALYLCASSSIAGGTNEQFFGPGTRLTVL.

This chain links TRBV29-1 with TRBJ2-4; TRBD1 matches 7 bases. The CDR3 covers 10 residues. Trimming at V came to 7 bases and at J to 16 bases, leaving 10 bases not matched to a gene. Germline CDR1 and CDR2: SQVTM and ANQGSEA. Written as DNA, the CDR3 is TGCAGCGCCTCGGACAGGATTGAATACTTC. This codes for CSASDRIEYF.

The chain links TRBV18 to TRBJ2-5; 9 bases line up with TRBD1. Germline CDR1 reads KGHSH; CDR2 reads LQKENI. V dropped 5 bases and J dropped 4; count of bases not matched to a gene: 5. The CDR3 is 14 amino acids. The CDR3 coding sequence is TGTGCCAGCTCAAAGGGACAGGGCCCAGAGACCCAGTACTTC. Translating it yields CASSKGQGPETQYF.

This chain connects TRBV19 to TRBJ1-2; TRBD1 matches at 7 bases. The germline gives CDR1 LNHDA, CDR2 SQIVND (reference sequence). V gave up 3 bases and J gave up 6 bases; unmatched junction bases: 7. This CDR3 has 14 amino acids. CDR3 sequence: CASSIDRDFDGYTF. The CDR3 coding sequence is TGTGCCAGTAGTATCGACAGGGACTTTGATGGCTACACCTTC.

V is TRBV4-1 and J is TRBJ1-1; no clear D gene. Trimming removed 3 bases at V and 3 bases at J, with 17 bases between. From germline, CDR1 is MGHRA and CDR2 YSYEKL. There are 16 residues in the CDR3. CDR3 loop: CASSHQVEPVDTEAFF. The DNA of the CDR3 is TGCGCCAGCAGCCACCAAGTAGAGCCCGTGGACACTGAAGCTTTCTTT.

The genes are TRBV30 and TRBJ1-6; 9 bases agree with TRBD1. This CDR3 comprises 15 residues. V trimming: 3 bases; J trimming: 9 bases; junction bases outside the gene matches: 9. The germline gives CDR1 GTSNPN, CDR2 SVGIG (reference sequence). CDR3 in amino acids: CAWREVTGGGSPLHF. The CDR3 bases are TGTGCCTGGAGGGAAGTCACAGGGGGCGGTTCACCCCTCCACTTT.

The rearrangement joins TRBV11-3 to TRBJ2-4, with no clear D. The V end lost 3 bases, the J end lost 2 bases, and 14 bases lay between the germline ends. The CDR3 has 16 amino acids. CDR1 and CDR2 from the germline V gene are SGHNT and YENEEA. CDR3 sequence reads: CASSFYPSTTKNIQYF. CDR3 in DNA: TGTGCCAGCAGCTTTTATCCAAGTACTACCAAAAACATTCAGTACTTC.

V gene TRBV5-4 combines with J gene TRBJ1-4; tentatively, D is TRBD1 (6 bases). The CDR3 runs 15 residues. Germline V lookup: CDR1 SGHNT, CDR2 YYREEE (reference sequence). Trimming stripped 0 bases from V and 4 bases from J, with 10 bases between. For the CDR3, the DNA is TGTGCCAGCAGCTTGGGGGGGCTGAGTAATGAAAAACTGTTTTTT. Its translation is CASSLGGLSNEKLFF.

The CDR3 loop reads CASSLAPGGAGELFF. CDR3 DNA: TGTGCCAGCAGCTTAGCGCCAGGAGGGGCCGGGGAGCTGTTTTTT. The gene calls are TRBV7-2 and TRBJ2-2, with D tentatively TRBD2 (6 bases). Trimming took off 0 bases at V and 6 bases at J, with 11 bases between the two ends. From germline, CDR1 is SGHTA and CDR2 FQGNSA. This CDR3 has 15 residues.

This rearrangement joins TRBV7-6 to TRBJ1-4, with no clear D. The CDR3 spans 13 residues. The germline V gene has CDR1 SGHVS and CDR2 FNYEAQ. The V end lost 0 bases, the J end lost 8 bases, and 7 bases lay between the germline ends. The DNA of the CDR3 is TGTGCCAGCAGCTTAGCCGGAGGAGAAAAACTGTTTTTT. It specifies CASSLAGGEKLFF.

This clone has a handful of counts. The chain employs TRBV4-2 and TRBJ1-4; 7 nucleotides line up with TRBD1. J was trimmed by 5 bases and V by 4 bases; bases with no gene match: 4. CDR1 is LGHNA and CDR2 is YNFKEQ in the germline V gene. The CDR3 has 14 amino acids. The CDR3 region is CASSLSGQNEKLFF. The CDR3 coding sequence is TGTGCCAGCAGCCTATCGGGACAGAATGAAAAACTGTTTTTT.

The gene calls are TRBV11-2 and TRBJ1-5, with 8 bases aligning to TRBD1. The CDR3 sequence is 19 residues long. With 0 bases clipped from V and 2 bases from J, the junction kept 12 bases outside the gene matches. CDR1 and CDR2 from the germline V gene are SGHAT and FQNNGV. CDR3 DNA: TGTGCCAGCAGCTTAGATAGTGTTCAGGGGGCTTTCGGCAATCAGCCCCAGCATTTT. Its translation is CASSLDSVQGAFGNQPQHF.

V is TRBV24-1 and J is TRBJ1-2; D gene unclear. This CDR3 spans 13 amino acids. The ends were cut back, 9 bases at V and 6 bases at J, with 16 bases in the middle. Looked up from germline, CDR1 is KGHDR and CDR2 is SFDVKD. Here the CDR3 DNA reads TGTGCCACCGCGCCCGGGTGGAGCGATGGCTACACCTTC. It specifies CATAPGWSDGYTF.

This clone has a single count. This chain connects TRBV14 to TRBJ1-1, with 7 bases matching TRBD1. Losses at the gene ends were 4 bases for V and 5 bases for J; bases not matched to a gene: 7. The CDR3 covers 14 residues. Germline CDR1 and CDR2: SGHDN and FVKESK. DNA of the CDR3: TGTGCCAGCAGCCGAGGACAGGAGGGAACTGAAGCTTTCTTT. Translated: CASSRGQEGTEAFF.

The rearrangement joins TRBV3-1 (or the pseudogene TRBV3-2) to TRBJ1-6, with D hard to call. Deletions cut 2 bases from V and 4 bases from J, with 12 bases between. Germline V CDR1 and CDR2: LGHDT, YNNKEL (reference sequence). The CDR3 totals 16 residues. The CDR3 loop is CASSQNPGGYNSPLHF. DNA of the CDR3: TGTGCCAGCAGCCAAAATCCCGGAGGTTATAATTCACCCCTCCACTTT.